The rows below give T cell receptor beta chains drawn from one sample of a study of cytomegalovirus exposure and HLA in healthy donors. The repertoire was sequenced with immunoSEQ multiplex PCR; TCRdb's copy has only in-frame clones and lacks some. The data contain approximately 220,000 clones, over 80% of them singletons. What was sequenced was PBMCs. These receptors all stem from a woman aged 30 to 39 in good health and CMV-seropositive. The CDR3 runs from the conserved cysteine through the conserved F or W. D genes are given only for firm matches. Size is omitted from some rows. Given values are once, few, many or a class for expanded clones.

clone_size | j_call | d_call | v_call | cdr3_aa | cdr3_nt
few | TRBJ2-1 | NA | TRBV30 | CAWVTYGEQFF | TGTGCCTGGGTAACTTATGGTGAGCAGTTCTTC
NA | TRBJ2-5 | NA | TRBV7-2 | CASSRDNDEETQYF | TGTGCCAGCAGCCGGGACAATGATGAAGAGACCCAGTACTTC
NA | TRBJ1-1 | TRBD1 | TRBV18 | CASYQDRMNTEAFF | TGTGCCAGCTACCAGGACAGGATGAACACTGAAGCTTTCTTT
NA | TRBJ2-5 | NA | TRBV9 | CASSLWGGLKETQYF | TGTGCCAGCAGCCTCTGGGGGGGGCTAAAAGAGACCCAGTACTTC
few | TRBJ1-5 | NA | TRBV2 | CASSLRNQPQHF | TGTGCCAGCAGCCTGAGGAATCAGCCCCAGCATTTT
NA | TRBJ2-6 | TRBD1 | TRBV30 | CATLYGTASSGANVLTF | TGTGCTACTTTATACGGGACAGCCTCGAGTGGGGCCAACGTCCTGACTTTC
NA | TRBJ1-2 | NA | TRBV6-1 | CASMQGGSYGYTF | TGTGCCAGCATGCAGGGAGGGTCCTATGGCTACACCTTC
NA | TRBJ1-5 | TRBD1 | TRBV10-1 | CASSRTGDQPQHF | TGCGCCAGCAGCCGGACAGGGGATCAGCCCCAGCATTTT
NA | TRBJ1-2 | NA | TRBV9 | CASSVATGPQGGYTF | TGTGCCAGCAGCGTAGCTACAGGCCCCCAAGGAGGCTACACCTTC
NA | TRBJ1-1 | NA | TRBV20-1 | CSGEVNTEAFF | TGCAGTGGAGAGGTGAACACTGAAGCTTTCTTT
NA | TRBJ2-1 | TRBD2 | TRBV9 | CASSPRFSWTSGIHNEQFF | TGTGCCAGCAGCCCACGATTCTCATGGACTAGCGGGATTCACAATGAGCAGTTCTTC
NA | TRBJ2-5 | TRBD2 | TRBV9 | CASSVGASGQETQYF | TGTGCCAGCAGCGTAGGGGCTAGCGGGCAAGAGACCCAGTACTTC
NA | TRBJ1-1 | TRBD1 | TRBV7-2 | CASSLTATGGANTEAFF | TGTGCCAGCAGCTTAACAGCGACAGGGGGAGCGAACACTGAAGCTTTCTTT
NA | TRBJ2-2 | TRBD2 | TRBV5-4 | CASSTGLARNTGELFF | TGTGCCAGCAGTACGGGACTAGCGCGAAACACCGGGGAGCTGTTTTTT
NA | TRBJ2-7 | TRBD1 | TRBV27 | CASSRTGTAMYSYEQYF | TGTGCCAGCAGTCGCACCGGGACAGCAATGTACTCCTACGAGCAGTACTTC
NA | TRBJ2-7 | TRBD1 | TRBV5-1 | CASSRGQASYEQYF | TGCGCCAGCAGCAGGGGACAGGCCTCCTACGAGCAGTACTTC
NA | TRBJ1-2 | NA | TRBV6-4 | CASSDDHYGYTF | TGTGCCAGCAGTGACGACCACTATGGCTACACCTTC
few | TRBJ1-5 | NA | TRBV18 | CASSQDGGNQPQHF | TGTGCCAGCTCACAAGACGGGGGCAATCAGCCCCAGCATTTT
NA | TRBJ1-5 | NA | TRBV9 | CASSVGGGFQPQHF | TGTGCCAGCAGCGTAGGAGGGGGTTTCCAGCCCCAGCATTTT
NA | TRBJ1-2 | NA | TRBV30 | CAWRPEGFYGYTF | TGTGCCTGGAGGCCCGAGGGATTCTATGGCTACACCTTC
NA | TRBJ2-7 | TRBD1 | TRBV10-1 | CASSAGQGTGQYF | TGCGCCAGCAGTGCTGGACAGGGAACCGGGCAGTACTTC
once | TRBJ1-2 | NA | TRBV19 | CASTQTGLTGYTF | TGTGCCAGTACCCAAACAGGGCTCACTGGCTACACCTTC
NA | TRBJ2-7 | NA | TRBV6-6 | CASSYTDYEQYF | TGTGCCAGCAGTTACACCGACTACGAGCAGTACTTC
few | TRBJ1-1 | NA | TRBV10-3 | CATGGTLNTEAFF | TGTGCCACCGGGGGAACGTTGAACACTGAAGCTTTCTTT
NA | TRBJ2-5 | TRBD2 | TRBV18 | CASSPRLAGSQETQYF | TGTGCCAGCTCACCACGGCTAGCGGGTTCCCAAGAGACCCAGTACTTC
NA | TRBJ2-6 | TRBD1 | TRBV7-3 | CASSLNPGQGTRGANVLTF | TGTGCCAGCAGCTTGAATCCGGGACAGGGCACGCGCGGGGCCAACGTCCTGACTTTC
NA | TRBJ2-7 | NA | TRBV4-1 | CASSRGPFSSYEQYF | TGCGCCAGCAGCCGTGGACCGTTTAGCTCCTACGAGCAGTACTTC
NA | TRBJ2-5 | TRBD1 | TRBV2 | CASSERGTGGETQYF | TGTGCCAGCAGTGAAAGGGGGACAGGGGGAGAGACCCAGTACTTC
NA | TRBJ2-5 | NA | TRBV5-1 | CASSPASPRKQETQYF | TGCGCCAGCAGCCCCGCCTCCCCTAGAAAACAAGAGACCCAGTACTTC
NA | TRBJ1-4 | NA | TRBV6-5 | CASSSPRTNEKLFF | TGTGCCAGCAGTTCCCCTCGGACTAATGAAAAACTGTTTTTT
once | TRBJ2-5 | NA | TRBV5-1 | CASSLDVREPETQYF | TGCGCCAGCAGCTTGGATGTGAGGGAACCAGAGACCCAGTACTTC
NA | TRBJ2-7 | TRBD2 | TRBV30 | CAWLLAGGYEQYF | TGTGCCTGGCTACTAGCGGGAGGCTACGAGCAGTACTTC
NA | TRBJ1-2 | NA | TRBV6-5 | CASSYIQGRYTF | TGTGCCAGCAGTTACATCCAGGGTCGCTACACCTTC
NA | TRBJ1-2 | NA | TRBV4-3 | CASSQDAGENYGYTF | TGCGCCAGCAGCCAAGACGCAGGGGAGAACTATGGCTACACCTTC
NA | TRBJ1-4 | NA | TRBV7-2 | CASSDADREKLFF | TGTGCCAGCAGCGACGCGGACAGAGAAAAACTGTTTTTT
NA | TRBJ2-2 | NA | TRBV30 | CAWSRGGGDTGELFF | TGTGCCTGGAGTCGTGGGGGGGGCGACACCGGGGAGCTGTTTTTT
NA | TRBJ2-2 | NA | TRBV30 | CALGRIPTGELFF | TGTGCCCTGGGGCGAATCCCCACCGGGGAGCTGTTTTTT
NA | TRBJ2-5 | TRBD2 | TRBV2 | CASSESASGRAPVETQYF | TGTGCCAGCAGTGAATCGGCTAGCGGGAGGGCCCCGGTGGAGACCCAGTACTTC
NA | TRBJ1-4 | NA | TRBV6-1 | CASSEDRDGNEKLFF | TGTGCCAGCAGTGAAGACCGGGACGGTAATGAAAAACTGTTTTTT
once | TRBJ2-3 | NA | TRBV5-4 | CASSPERVSDTQYF | TGTGCCAGCAGCCCTGAGAGGGTTTCAGATACGCAGTATTTT
NA | TRBJ1-2 | NA | TRBV28 | CASSFILSGSYGYTF | TGTGCCAGCAGCTTCATTCTATCAGGAAGCTATGGCTACACCTTC
NA | TRBJ1-1 | NA | TRBV29-1 | CSVEAGWNTEAFF | TGCAGCGTTGAGGCAGGGTGGAACACTGAAGCTTTCTTT
NA | TRBJ2-6 | NA | TRBV6-5 | CASSYAGATGANVLTF | TGTGCCAGCAGTTACGCCGGAGCCACTGGGGCCAACGTCCTGACTTTC
NA | TRBJ2-2 | TRBD2 | TRBV28 | CASTTSGTDTGELFF | TGTGCCAGCACCACTAGCGGGACGGACACCGGGGAGCTGTTTTTT
NA | TRBJ2-3 | NA | TRBV2 | CASSMRQSSTDTQYF | TGTGCCAGCAGTATGAGACAGTCTAGCACAGATACGCAGTATTTT
NA | TRBJ2-2 | TRBD2 | TRBV30 | CAWRLAGRYRTGELFF | TGTGCCTGGAGGCTAGCGGGACGGTATCGCACCGGGGAGCTGTTTTTT
NA | TRBJ2-1 | TRBD2 | TRBV5-1 | CASSLVASGINEQFF | TGCGCCAGCAGCTTGGTGGCTAGCGGGATTAATGAACAGTTCTTC
NA | TRBJ1-2 | NA | TRBV18 | CASSPPGVVGNGYTF | TGTGCCAGCTCACCACCGGGGGTTGTCGGGAATGGCTACACCTTC
NA | TRBJ2-1 | TRBD2 | TRBV5-1 | CASSAGGSYNEQFF | TGCGCCAGCAGCGCGGGGGGTTCCTACAATGAGCAGTTCTTC
NA | TRBJ2-7 | NA | TRBV5-6 | CASSLGRHRSYEQYF | TGTGCCAGCAGCTTGGGGCGTCACCGCTCCTACGAGCAGTACTTC
NA | TRBJ2-1 | NA | TRBV4-1 | CASSQGPAAGVYNEQFF | TGCGCCAGCAGCCAAGGCCCCGCGGCGGGCGTCTACAATGAGCAGTTCTTC